The 9 T cell receptor beta chains below come from one sample, sequenced in a study of shared clonotypes between healthy human individuals. This table comes from immunoSEQ multiplex PCR, and its TCRdb copy is limited to in-frame clones, with some not included. The sample lists nearly 1,000,000 clones, approximately 80% seen once, with roughly 1.5% in the top ten. The sample taken for sequencing was memory CD4+ T cells sorted from blood. The subset: CD45RA-negative fraction. Receptors were obtained from a man between 18 and 29 years old in good health.

The gene calls are TRBV5-1 and TRBJ2-3; no reliable D call. This CDR3 spans 14 amino acids. Germline values: CDR1 SGHRS, CDR2 YFSETQ. V lost 4 bases, J lost 2 bases, and 11 bases lay in between. In nucleotides, the CDR3 is TGCGCCAGCAGCCCTCTACTCCACACAGATACGCAGTATTTT. As protein: CASSPLLHTDTQYF.

The chain joins TRBV5-1 to TRBJ1-2; D perhaps matches TRBD1 (5 bases). The CDR3 has 13 residues. Trimming took 7 bases from V and 6 from J, leaving 16 bases between them. Germline-derived CDR1 and CDR2 are SGHRS and YFSETQ. As DNA, the CDR3 is TGCGCCAGCCGGGATCTCGGGACTGATGGCTACACCTTC. Translating it yields CASRDLGTDGYTF.

A note on this clone: Mismatch with germline at one junction end may stem from a read error. In DNA form, the CDR3 reads TGTGCCAGCAGCCAAGATGGGCGACGGCGGGACTTC. Translating it yields CASSQDGRRRDF. The rearrangement links TRBV14 to TRBJ2-5; possibly TRBD2 for D (5 bases). CDR1 and CDR2 (germline): SGHDN, FVKESK. This CDR3 has 12 residues.

The chain employs TRBV30 and TRBJ1-4, with TRBD1 matching over 9 bases. The V gene end was trimmed by 2 bases and the J gene end by 5 bases; junction bases not matched to a gene: 12. CDR3 length equals 17 residues. CDR1 is GTSNPN and CDR2 is SVGIG in the germline V gene (reference sequence). CDR3 protein: CAWSSGQGIVRNEKLFF. The CDR3 nucleotides are TGTGCCTGGAGTTCGGGACAGGGTATTGTTCGCAATGAAAAACTGTTTTTT.

The J gene is TRBJ2-2, the V gene TRBV7-2; 12 nucleotides align to TRBD1. The CDR3 spans 17 residues. V lost 5 bases, J lost 7 bases, and 11 bases stayed unmatched. Germline V gives CDR1 SGHTA, CDR2 FQGNSA. Written as DNA, the CDR3 is TGTGCCAGCAGCCAGCCTCGGGACAGGGGGCTCGTCGGGGAGCTGTTTTTT. Protein: CASSQPRDRGLVGELFF.

This clone was observed a few times. The genes are TRBV6-5 and TRBJ2-7; the D gene could be TRBD1 or TRBD2 (7 bases each). The germline V gene encodes CDR1 MNHEY and CDR2 SVGAGI. This CDR3 region has 14 residues. V lost 5 bases, J lost 3 bases, and 14 bases lay in between. The DNA for the CDR3 is TGTGCCAGCAGTATACAGGGGAGGGACTACGAGCAGTACTTC. Translating it yields CASSIQGRDYEQYF.

The chain employs TRBV2 and TRBJ2-1, with TRBD2 matching over 8 bases. Unmatched junction bases numbered 10, after V lost 6 bases and J lost 3 bases. Germline V gene lookup returns CDR1 SNHLY and CDR2 FYNNEI. This CDR3 has 16 residues. The CDR3 DNA reads TGTGCCAGCAGCGCGGACGAGCGGGGGTTCTACAATGAGCAGTTCTTC. Translation gives CASSADERGFYNEQFF.

This clone was counted a few times. The J gene is TRBJ2-7, the V gene TRBV10-1; tentative D call: TRBD2 (6 bases). The germline CDR1 and CDR2 sequences are WNHNN and SYGVQD (reference sequence). Trimming left V 3 bases short and J 0 bases short, with 6 bases between. The CDR3 is 13 residues long. The CDR3 spells CASSDGSSYEQYF. CDR3 sequence (DNA): TGCGCCAGCAGTGACGGGAGCTCCTACGAGCAGTACTTC.

V usage is TRBV6-6 and J usage is TRBJ2-1; 7 nucleotides line up with TRBD2. Germline trimming cut 0 bases from V and 9 bases from J; bases unmatched to any gene: 2. CDR1 and CDR2 (germline): MNHNY, SVGAGI (reference sequence). The CDR3 totals 13 residues. CDR3 sequence (DNA): TGTGCCAGCAGTTACTCTAGCGGGTCTGAGCAGTTCTTC. Translating gives CASSYSSGSEQFF.